A selection of T cell receptor beta chains follows, all from one sample in a study of Tregs in tolerant kidney transplant recipients. Here immunoSEQ multiplex PCR was the method, and the copy in TCRdb shows in-frame clones only, minus some. The repertoire includes 40,000 to 50,000 clones, approximately 89% of them detected once, and about a sixth sits in the top ten. The sample was CD8+ T cells from blood (PBMCs), taken 12 months after the transplant. Receptor source: a human patient who received a combined kidney and bone marrow transplant. Some T cells may originate from the graft donor. Both conserved end residues are part of each CDR3. Fields, in order: CDR3 length, D gene, J gene, clone size, V gene, CDR3 DNA, CDR3 protein. A D gene is named only where the DNA matches it firmly. For some rows the clone size is stated as once, few or many, or as a class when expanded; others skip it.

13 | TRBD1 | TRBJ2-7 | - | TRBV19 | TGTGCCACTGCGACAGGGGTGGGGTACGAGCAGTACTTC | CATATGVGYEQYF
11 | - | TRBJ2-1 | - | TRBV7-8 | TGTGCCAGCAGCCCCTCCCATGAGCAGTTCTTC | CASSPSHEQFF
18 | TRBD2 | TRBJ2-2 | - | TRBV5-5 | TGTGCCAGCAGCTTGACCCCTCTTGGCGGGGGGGCTAACGGGGAGCTGTTTTTT | CASSLTPLGGGANGELFF
14 | TRBD1 | TRBJ1-1 | - | TRBV19 | TGTGCCAGTAGTATAGGGGACAGGGGGCCAACGGCTTTCTTT | CASSIGDRGPTAFF
12 | - | TRBJ2-5 | - | TRBV30 | TGTGCCTGGAAAGTAGATGAAGAGACCCAGTACTTC | CAWKVDEETQYF
15 | TRBD1 | TRBJ2-1 | - | TRBV7-3 | TGTGCCAGCAGGCTTGGGACAGGTTCGAACAATGAGCAGTTCTTC | CASRLGTGSNNEQFF
16 | - | TRBJ2-7 | once | TRBV2 | TGTGCCAGCAGTGATCCGAAATCTGGGAGATCCTACGAGCAGTACTTC | CASSDPKSGRSYEQYF
15 | TRBD1 | TRBJ1-2 | - | TRBV7-8 | TGTGCCAGCAGCTTAGGGACAGGGGGGACGGAGGGCTACACCTTC | CASSLGTGGTEGYTF
16 | TRBD2 | TRBJ2-3 | - | TRBV5-1 | TGCGCCAGCAGCTTGAGGCGGGGGGGCGATACAGATACGCAGTATTTT | CASSLRRGGDTDTQYF
14 | TRBD1 | TRBJ2-7 | once | TRBV6-5 | TGTGCCAGCAGTTTGGGACAGGGGCCCTACGAGCAGTACTTC | CASSLGQGPYEQYF
15 | TRBD1 | TRBJ1-2 | - | TRBV9 | TGTGCCAGCAGCGACACAGGGGGCGCTCAGTCTGGCTACACCTTC | CASSDTGGAQSGYTF
16 | TRBD2 | TRBJ2-1 | - | TRBV4-1 | TGCGCCAGCAGCCAGGGCACTAGCGTAGACTACAATGAGCAGTTCTTC | CASSQGTSVDYNEQFF
16 | TRBD2 | TRBJ2-3 | - | TRBV19 | TGTGCCAGTAGTATTAGCAGCGGGGGGGGCACAGATACGCAGTATTTT | CASSISSGGGTDTQYF
11 | - | TRBJ1-1 | - | TRBV19 | TGTGCCACCTCGTCCTACACTGAAGCTTTCTTT | CATSSYTEAFF
15 | TRBD1 | TRBJ2-7 | few | TRBV6-6 | TGTGCCAGCAGTCCGTTCGGGACAGGGGCCTACGAGCAGTACTTC | CASSPFGTGAYEQYF
11 | - | TRBJ1-2 | - | TRBV20-1 | TGCAGTGCTAGAGTCCAGGGAGGCTACACCTTC | CSARVQGGYTF
15 | TRBD2 | TRBJ2-3 | once | TRBV5-6 | TGTGCCAGCAGCTCCCCCGCGGGAGGCACAGATACGCAGTATTTT | CASSSPAGGTDTQYF
16 | TRBD1 | TRBJ2-1 | - | TRBV6-5 | TGTGCCAGCAGTTGGGGGGACAGGGGCCGGTACAATGAGCAGTTCTTC | CASSWGDRGRYNEQFF
13 | - | TRBJ1-5 | once | TRBV5-5 | TGTGCCAGCAGCTCGGATCTGGGAGAAATCAAGCATTTT | CASSSDLGEIKHF
16 | TRBD2 | TRBJ2-1 | - | TRBV11-3 | TGTGCCAGCAGCTTAGGGGGTCTAGCGGGCTACAATGAGCAGTTCTTC | CASSLGGLAGYNEQFF
15 | TRBD2 | TRBJ2-7 | - | TRBV18 | TGTGCCAGCTCACAGCCGGGACTAGATGGCTACGAGCAGTACTTC | CASSQPGLDGYEQYF
13 | - | TRBJ1-1 | - | TRBV11-2 | TGTGCCAGCAGCTTTGGCCTGAACACTGAAGCTTTCTTT | CASSFGLNTEAFF
11 | - | TRBJ1-2 | once | TRBV29-1 | TGCAGCGTTGACGCGGTCTATGGCTACACCTTC | CSVDAVYGYTF
13 | - | TRBJ1-2 | - | TRBV5-4 | TGTGCCAGCAGCTCGGACAGTCCCGAGGGCTACACCTTC | CASSSDSPEGYTF
14 | TRBD2 | TRBJ2-2 | - | TRBV6-4 | TGTGCCAGCAGTGAGACTAGCCGAGCCGGGGAGCTGTTTTTT | CASSETSRAGELFF
14 | - | TRBJ1-1 | - | TRBV9 | TGTGCCAGCAGCGTAGAGGGCAGGGGAGCTGAAGCTTTCTTT | CASSVEGRGAEAFF
15 | TRBD2 | TRBJ2-3 | - | TRBV15 | TGTGCCACCAGCAGAGAAGCGGGAGTGGTAGATACGCAGTATTTT | CATSREAGVVDTQYF
15 | TRBD1 | TRBJ1-4 | few | TRBV7-2 | TGTGCCAGCAGCTTAGGACAGGGAATCAATGAAAAACTGTTTTTT | CASSLGQGINEKLFF
13 | - | TRBJ2-7 | - | TRBV30 | TGTGCCTGGAGTGTCGGTCAGGGCTACGAGCAGTACTTC | CAWSVGQGYEQYF
17 | TRBD2 | TRBJ2-3 | - | TRBV7-9 | TGTGCCAGCAGCCCAGGACTAGCGGAATTCAGCACAGATACGCAGTATTTT | CASSPGLAEFSTDTQYF
15 | - | TRBJ1-1 | once | TRBV19 | TGTGCCAGTAGTATTTATCTGGGGCCGAACACTGAAGCTTTCTTT | CASSIYLGPNTEAFF
17 | - | TRBJ1-3 | - | TRBV7-9 | TGTGCCAGCAGCTTAGCAATACAGGGTTTTAATGGAAACACCATATATTTT | CASSLAIQGFNGNTIYF
16 | TRBD1 | TRBJ1-2 | - | TRBV9 | TGTGCCAGCAGCGTAGCGGACAGGGCGACTAACTATGGCTACACCTTC | CASSVADRATNYGYTF
19 | TRBD1 | TRBJ2-2 | - | TRBV9 | TGTGCCAGCAGCGGTGCCGGGACAGGGGGCCCCCCGAACACCGGGGAGCTGTTTTTT | CASSGAGTGGPPNTGELFF
13 | TRBD1 | TRBJ1-2 | - | TRBV10-3 | TGTGCCATCAGGGAGGACAGGAACTATGGCTACACCTTC | CAIREDRNYGYTF